In this sample, the clone carrying this T cell receptor (beta chain) turned up once. The source of the sample is a study of blood T cell repertoires in COVID-19. Study-wide background: The samples span acute and convalescent COVID-19 from the United States, Italy and Spain. The cDNA or gDNA used as material had been derived from T cells, B-cell-depleted T cells, or PBMCs.

As handled by the study authors: Cell counts per sample came from amplifying reference gene primers. Repertoires were generated with immunoSEQ multiplex PCR, while TCRdb's copy carries only in-frame clones and drops some. Clone size and the V and J calls come from that table; the DNA yielded D and trimming. The sample consists of approximately 15,000 clones, roughly four fifths of them appearing once. Germline CDR1 reads MNHNS; CDR2 reads SASEGT. This CDR3 is built from 15 residues. Between the trimmed V and J ends, which lost 3 bases and 3 bases, there was a span of 12 bases. V gene TRBV6-1 combines with J gene TRBJ2-1; possible D gene TRBD2, 5 bases. This TCR was recovered from a woman in her 70s with active COVID-19. Input material: peripheral blood. The DNA of the CDR3 is TGTGCCAGCAGTGAGACTGTAGCGAACTACAATGAGCAGTTCTTC. Protein sequence: CASSETVANYNEQFF.